The clone carrying this T cell receptor beta chain has ten or more counts. The target antigen is unknown. This record comes from a study of liver allograft versus peripheral blood T cells. Study summary: Repertoires from peripheral blood of liver transplant recipients were compared with those inside their transplanted livers. Whole-study results and caveats: In liver allografts, T cell receptor repertoires reportedly differed from the repertoires found in peripheral blood.

Trimming took 4 bases from V and 7 from J; bases not matched to a gene: 9. This CDR3 region has 14 residues. The germline gives CDR1 SEHNR, CDR2 FQNEAQ (reference sequence). TCRdb analysed the reads with MiXCR anew, one entry per CDR3 protein. The sample consists of around 6,600 distinct CDR3 sequences, approximately 15% of them appearing once. The V gene is TRBV7-9, the J gene TRBJ2-7; TRBD2 matches at 8 bases. This sequence originates from a human patient who had a liver transplant. Some T cells here may be from the graft donor. CDR3 DNA: TGTGCCAGCAGCTCGGTCGGGAGGGACGGGGAGCAGTACTTC. This sequence encodes CASSSVGRDGEQYF.